This entry describes one TCR beta chain. What it binds is not known. The source of the sample is a study of shared clonotypes between healthy human individuals. Study conclusions and caveats: Large depth notwithstanding, sorted-subset sequencing proved incomplete by rarefaction.

The junction had 9 bases not matched to a gene; V was cut back by 4 bases and J by 4 bases. This CDR3 comprises 15 residues. CDR1 and CDR2 from the germline V gene are MRHNA and SNTAGT. Each donor was a Caucasian adult residing in Nashville, Tennessee. Profiling relied on immunoSEQ multiplex PCR, and the TCRdb table lists in-frame clones only, not all of them. The sample yields some 2,500,000 clones, 90% to 95% seen once. This rearrangement joins TRBV6-4 to TRBJ1-2; 7 bases map to TRBD1. The clonotype originates from a man aged 18 to 35 in good health. Some clones in this sample may be carry-over from other donors' samples. Sequencing was carried out using naive CD4+ T cells from PBMCs. This sample's subset: CD45RA+ positively selected. The CDR3 is CASSVEGGAVYGYTF. CDR3 bases: TGTGCCAGCAGTGTCGAAGGGGGCGCCGTCTATGGCTACACCTTC.